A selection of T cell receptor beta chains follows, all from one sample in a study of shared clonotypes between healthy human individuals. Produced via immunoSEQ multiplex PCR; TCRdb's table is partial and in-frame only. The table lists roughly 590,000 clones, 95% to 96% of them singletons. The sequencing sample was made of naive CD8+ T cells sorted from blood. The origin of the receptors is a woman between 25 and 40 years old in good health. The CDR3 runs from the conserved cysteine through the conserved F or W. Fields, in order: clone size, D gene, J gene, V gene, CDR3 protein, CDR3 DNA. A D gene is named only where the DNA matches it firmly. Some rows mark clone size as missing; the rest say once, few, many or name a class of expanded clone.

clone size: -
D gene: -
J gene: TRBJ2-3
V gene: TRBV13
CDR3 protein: CASSLWREADTQYF
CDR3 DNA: TGTGCCAGCAGCTTATGGAGGGAAGCAGATACGCAGTATTTT

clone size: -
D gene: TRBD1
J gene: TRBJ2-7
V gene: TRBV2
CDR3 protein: CATTGQGYEQYF
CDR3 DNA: TGTGCCACCACAGGACAGGGCTACGAGCAGTACTTC

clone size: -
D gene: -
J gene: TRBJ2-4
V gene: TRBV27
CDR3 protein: CASSLTSPRLAKNIQYF
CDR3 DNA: TGTGCCAGCAGTTTAACAAGTCCCCGGTTAGCCAAAAACATTCAGTACTTC

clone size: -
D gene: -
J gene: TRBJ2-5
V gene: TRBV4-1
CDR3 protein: CASSQVGHASKTQYF
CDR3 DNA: TGCGCCAGCAGCCAAGTTGGCCATGCGTCAAAGACCCAGTACTTC

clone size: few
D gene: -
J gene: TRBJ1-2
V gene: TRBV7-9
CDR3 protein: CASSLSGSGYTF
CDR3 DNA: TGTGCCAGCAGCTTAAGCGGGAGTGGCTACACCTTC

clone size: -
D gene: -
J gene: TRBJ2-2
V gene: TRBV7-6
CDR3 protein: CASSTLVGGELFF
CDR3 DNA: TGTGCCAGCAGCACCTTAGTAGGCGGGGAGCTGTTTTTT

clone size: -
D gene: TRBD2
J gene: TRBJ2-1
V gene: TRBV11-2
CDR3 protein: CASSLTSASSYNEQFF
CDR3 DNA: TGTGCCAGCAGCTTGACTAGCGCAAGCTCCTACAATGAGCAGTTCTTC

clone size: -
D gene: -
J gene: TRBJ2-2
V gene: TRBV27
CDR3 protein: CASSWTRSHTGELFF
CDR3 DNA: TGTGCCAGCAGTTGGACTCGGTCCCACACCGGGGAGCTGTTTTTT

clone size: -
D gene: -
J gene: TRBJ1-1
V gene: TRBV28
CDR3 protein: CASSSGLRVEAFF
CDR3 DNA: TGTGCCAGCAGTTCGGGACTGAGAGTTGAAGCTTTCTTT

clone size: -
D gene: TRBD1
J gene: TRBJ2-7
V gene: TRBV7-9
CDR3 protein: CASSLPTGAGYEQYF
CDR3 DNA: TGTGCCAGCAGCTTGCCGACAGGGGCAGGCTACGAGCAGTACTTC

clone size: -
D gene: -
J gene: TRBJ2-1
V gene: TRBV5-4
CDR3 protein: CASSGRDSYNEQFF
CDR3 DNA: TGTGCCAGCAGCGGCCGGGACTCCTACAATGAGCAGTTCTTC

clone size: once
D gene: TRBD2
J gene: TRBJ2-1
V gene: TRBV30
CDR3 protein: CAWSLGLATFYNEQFF
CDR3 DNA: TGTGCCTGGAGCTTGGGACTAGCGACTTTCTACAATGAGCAGTTCTTC

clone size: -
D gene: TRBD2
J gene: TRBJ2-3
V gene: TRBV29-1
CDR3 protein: CSASSGSIVETDTQYF
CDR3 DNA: TGCAGCGCTTCTAGCGGGAGTATTGTGGAGACAGATACGCAGTATTTT

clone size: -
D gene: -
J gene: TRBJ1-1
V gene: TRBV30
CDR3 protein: CAWSVTLKNTEAFF
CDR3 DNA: TGTGCCTGGAGTGTAACACTTAAGAACACTGAAGCTTTCTTT

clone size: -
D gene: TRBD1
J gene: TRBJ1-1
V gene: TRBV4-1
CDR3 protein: CASSQVPGQGGPEAFF
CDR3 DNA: TGCGCCAGCAGCCAAGTCCCGGGACAGGGAGGTCCTGAAGCTTTCTTT

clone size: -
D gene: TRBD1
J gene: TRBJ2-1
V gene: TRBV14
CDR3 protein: CASSQGTGSYNEQFF
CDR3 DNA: TGTGCCAGCAGCCAAGGGACAGGGTCCTACAATGAGCAGTTCTTC

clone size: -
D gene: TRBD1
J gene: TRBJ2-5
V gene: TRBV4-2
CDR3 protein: CASSQPPKQTGGDVYFSETQYF
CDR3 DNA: TGTGCCAGCAGCCAACCACCGAAGCAGACAGGGGGCGATGTTTATTTTTCGGAGACCCAGTACTTC

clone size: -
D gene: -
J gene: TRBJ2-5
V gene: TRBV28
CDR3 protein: CATEGSGSRTQYF
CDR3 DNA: TGTGCCACGGAAGGCTCAGGGAGTAGGACCCAGTACTTC

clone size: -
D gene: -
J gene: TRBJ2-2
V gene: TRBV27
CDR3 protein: CASSLAGELFF
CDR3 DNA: TGTGCCAGCAGTTTAGCCGGGGAGCTGTTTTTT

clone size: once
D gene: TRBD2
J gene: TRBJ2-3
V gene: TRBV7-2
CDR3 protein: CASTLIAGKSSTDTQYF
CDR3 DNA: TGTGCCAGCACCCTTATAGCGGGGAAATCAAGCACAGATACGCAGTATTTT

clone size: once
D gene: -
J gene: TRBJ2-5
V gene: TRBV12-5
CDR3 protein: CASGLVREAVFPTQYF
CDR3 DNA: TGTGCTAGTGGTTTGGTACGTGAGGCGGTATTTCCGACCCAGTACTTC

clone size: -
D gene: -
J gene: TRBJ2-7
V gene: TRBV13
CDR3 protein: CASSFPLNALNEQYF
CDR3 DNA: TGTGCCAGCAGCTTCCCCCTTAATGCCCTCAACGAGCAGTACTTC

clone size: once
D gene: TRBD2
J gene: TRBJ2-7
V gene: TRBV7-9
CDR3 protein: CASSPKGRGAYEQYF
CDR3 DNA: TGTGCCAGCAGCCCCAAGGGGCGGGGGGCTTACGAGCAGTACTTC

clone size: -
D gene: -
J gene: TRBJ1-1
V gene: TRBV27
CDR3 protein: CASSLSPGAVAEAFF
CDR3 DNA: TGTGCCAGCAGTTTATCGCCAGGGGCGGTGGCTGAAGCTTTCTTT

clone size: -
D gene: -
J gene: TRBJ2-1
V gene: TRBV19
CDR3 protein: CASSHRGLVDNEQFF
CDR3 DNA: TGTGCCAGTAGTCATAGGGGTTTGGTCGACAATGAGCAGTTCTTC

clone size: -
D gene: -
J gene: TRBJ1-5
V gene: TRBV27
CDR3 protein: CASSQGRAAPNQPQHF
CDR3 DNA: TGTGCCAGCAGTCAGGGACGGGCTGCCCCAAATCAGCCCCAGCATTTT

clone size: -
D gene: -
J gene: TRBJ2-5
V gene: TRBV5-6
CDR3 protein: CASSLGGTGRLDF
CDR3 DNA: TGTGCCAGCAGCCTAGGGGGGACTGGGCGCCTCGACTTC

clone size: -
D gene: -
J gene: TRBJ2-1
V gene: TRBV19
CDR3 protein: CASSIALAYNEQFF
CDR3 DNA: TGTGCCAGTAGTATCGCACTAGCCTACAATGAGCAGTTCTTC

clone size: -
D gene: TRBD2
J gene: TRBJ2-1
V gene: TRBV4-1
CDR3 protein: CASSQVGEGGGNEQFF
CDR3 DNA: TGCGCCAGCAGCCAAGTAGGGGAGGGAGGAGGCAATGAGCAGTTCTTC

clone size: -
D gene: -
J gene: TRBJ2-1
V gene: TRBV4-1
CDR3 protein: CASSQDEGGLADRSYNEQFF
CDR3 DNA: TGCGCCAGCAGCCAAGATGAGGGTGGGCTAGCAGACCGCTCCTACAATGAGCAGTTCTTC

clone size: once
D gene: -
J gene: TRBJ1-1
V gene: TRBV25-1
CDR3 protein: CASSPPGVGVGNEAFF
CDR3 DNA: TGTGCCAGCAGTCCCCCAGGCGTCGGGGTTGGAAATGAAGCTTTCTTT

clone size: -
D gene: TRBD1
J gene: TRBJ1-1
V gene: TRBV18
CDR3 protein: CASSPQDRGLSNTEAFF
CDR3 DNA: TGTGCCAGCTCACCACAGGACAGGGGGCTCTCGAACACTGAAGCTTTCTTT

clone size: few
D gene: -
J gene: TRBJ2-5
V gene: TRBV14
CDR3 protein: CASSQVWGQETQYF
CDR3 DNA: TGTGCCAGCAGCCAAGTGTGGGGACAAGAGACCCAGTACTTC

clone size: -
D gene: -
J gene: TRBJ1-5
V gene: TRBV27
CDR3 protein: CASSPGPGSEQPQHF
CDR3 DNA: TGTGCCAGCAGTCCAGGACCGGGAAGTGAACAGCCCCAGCATTTT

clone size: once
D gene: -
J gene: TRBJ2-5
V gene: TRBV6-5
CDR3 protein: CASSYSSARQETQYF
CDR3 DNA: TGTGCCAGCAGTTACAGTTCGGCCAGACAAGAGACCCAGTACTTC

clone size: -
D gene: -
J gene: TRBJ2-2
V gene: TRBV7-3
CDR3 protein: CASSRKPLAYTGELFF
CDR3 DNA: TGTGCCAGCAGCCGAAAGCCGCTAGCTTACACCGGGGAGCTGTTTTTT

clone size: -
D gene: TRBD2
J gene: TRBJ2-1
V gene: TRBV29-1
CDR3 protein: CSVGGLAGENEQFF
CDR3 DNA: TGCAGCGTAGGGGGGCTAGCGGGAGAAAATGAGCAGTTCTTC

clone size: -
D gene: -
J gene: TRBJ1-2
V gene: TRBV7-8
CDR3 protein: CASSDLMNYGYTF
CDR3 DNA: TGTGCCAGCAGCGATCTCATGAACTATGGCTACACCTTC

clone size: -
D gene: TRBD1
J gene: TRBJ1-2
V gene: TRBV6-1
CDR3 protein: CASRGNRGPNYGYTF
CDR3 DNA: TGTGCCAGCAGAGGCAACAGGGGGCCTAACTATGGCTACACCTTC

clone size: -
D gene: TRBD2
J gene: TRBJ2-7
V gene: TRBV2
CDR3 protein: CASSALTSGSSYEQYF
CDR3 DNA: TGTGCCAGCAGTGCATTGACTAGCGGGAGCTCCTACGAGCAGTACTTC

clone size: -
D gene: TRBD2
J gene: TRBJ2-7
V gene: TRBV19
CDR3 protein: CASSIRLAGVYEQYF
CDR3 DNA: TGTGCCAGTAGTATTAGGCTAGCGGGAGTATACGAGCAGTACTTC

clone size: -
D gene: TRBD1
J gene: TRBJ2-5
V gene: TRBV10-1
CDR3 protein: CASSDDRVQETQYF
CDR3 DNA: TGCGCCAGCAGCGACGACAGGGTCCAAGAGACCCAGTACTTC

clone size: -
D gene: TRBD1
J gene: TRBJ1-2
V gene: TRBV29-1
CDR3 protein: CSSAGTGHGYTF
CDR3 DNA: TGCAGCTCAGCCGGGACAGGGCATGGCTACACCTTC

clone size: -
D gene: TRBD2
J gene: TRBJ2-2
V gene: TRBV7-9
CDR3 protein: CASSSPAGFSGELFF
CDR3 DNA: TGTGCCAGCAGCTCCCCAGCGGGATTTTCCGGGGAGCTGTTTTTT

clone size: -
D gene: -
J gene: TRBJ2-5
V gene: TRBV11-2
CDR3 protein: CASSLEVKETQYF
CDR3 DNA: TGTGCCAGCAGCTTAGAAGTTAAAGAGACCCAGTACTTC

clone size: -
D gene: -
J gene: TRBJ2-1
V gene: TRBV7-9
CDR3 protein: CASSLRTPHNEQFF
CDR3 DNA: TGTGCCAGCAGCTTAAGGACACCACACAATGAGCAGTTCTTC

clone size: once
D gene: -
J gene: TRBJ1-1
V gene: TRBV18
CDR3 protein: CASSPVQGYEAFF
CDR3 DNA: TGTGCCAGCTCACCCGTACAGGGCTATGAAGCTTTCTTT

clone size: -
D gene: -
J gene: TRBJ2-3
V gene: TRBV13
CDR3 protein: CASTNQGSTDTQYF
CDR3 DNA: TGTGCCAGCACCAACCAGGGGAGCACAGATACGCAGTATTTT

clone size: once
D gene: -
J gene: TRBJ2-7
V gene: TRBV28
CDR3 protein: CASRVGSYEQYF
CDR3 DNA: TGTGCCAGCAGAGTCGGCTCCTACGAGCAGTACTTC

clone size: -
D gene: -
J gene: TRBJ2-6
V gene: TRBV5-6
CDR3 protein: CASSFWGSGANVLTF
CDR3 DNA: TGTGCCAGCAGCTTTTGGGGCTCTGGGGCCAACGTCCTGACTTTC

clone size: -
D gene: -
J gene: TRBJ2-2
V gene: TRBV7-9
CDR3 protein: CASSFPGQRELFF
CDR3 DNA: TGTGCCAGCAGCTTTCCTGGGCAGAGGGAGCTGTTTTTT

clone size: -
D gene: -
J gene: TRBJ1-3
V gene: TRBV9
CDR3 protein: CASNLGYSGNTIYF
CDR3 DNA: TGTGCCAGCAACCTAGGGTACTCTGGAAACACCATATATTTT

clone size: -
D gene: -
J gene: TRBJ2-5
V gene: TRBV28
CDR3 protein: CASRNNRVPQETQYF
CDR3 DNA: TGTGCCAGCAGAAACAACAGGGTCCCGCAAGAGACCCAGTACTTC

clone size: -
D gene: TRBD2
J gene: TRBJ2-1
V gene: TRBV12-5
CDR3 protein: CASGLTASGRTYNEQFF
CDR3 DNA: TGTGCTAGTGGTTTGACGGCTAGCGGGAGAACGTACAATGAGCAGTTCTTC

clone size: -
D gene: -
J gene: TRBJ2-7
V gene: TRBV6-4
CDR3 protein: CASSENPGTRTYEQYF
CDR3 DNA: TGTGCCAGCAGTGAAAACCCCGGGACTCGCACCTACGAGCAGTACTTC

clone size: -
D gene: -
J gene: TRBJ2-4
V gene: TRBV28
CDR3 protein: CASSFPNLGNIQYF
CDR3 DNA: TGTGCCAGCAGTTTTCCCAATCTGGGCAACATTCAGTACTTC

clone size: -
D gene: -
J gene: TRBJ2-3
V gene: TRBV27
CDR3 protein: CASSLYPDSTDTQYF
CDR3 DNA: TGTGCCAGCAGTTTATATCCAGATAGCACAGATACGCAGTATTTT